A single sample is the source of the 18 T cell receptor beta chains below, sequenced in a study of blood T cell repertoires in COVID-19. Profiling relied on immunoSEQ multiplex PCR, and the TCRdb table lists in-frame clones only, not all of them. The table lists some 150,000 clones, nearly 80% of them singletons, with roughly 1.7% in the top ten. Sequenced material: peripheral blood. The origin of the receptors is an elderly man with acute or convalescent COVID-19.

The gene calls are TRBV6-5 and TRBJ1-1, with unresolved D. CDR3 length: 13 residues. In germline, CDR1 is MNHEY, CDR2 SVGAGI. Trimming removed 8 bases at V and 0 bases at J, with 10 bases between. The CDR3: CASRSIMNTEAFF. DNA of the CDR3: TGTGCCAGCCGATCTATCATGAACACTGAAGCTTTCTTT.

The chain carries TRBV10-2 and TRBJ1-1, with TRBD1 matching over 7 bases. This CDR3 spans 15 amino acids. Germline V gene data show CDR1 as WSHSY and CDR2 as SAAADI. The V and J ends lost 6 bases and 4 bases, in that order; junction bases with no gene match: 11. CDR3 in DNA: TGCGCCAGCAGCCCCCGGACAGGCACCGGCACTGAAGCTTTCTTT. Amino acid sequence: CASSPRTGTGTEAFF.

The V call is TRBV3-1 (or the pseudogene TRBV3-2), the J call TRBJ1-1, with D perhaps TRBD1 (6 bases). The CDR3 runs to 13 residues. Trimming shortened V by 5 bases and J by 7 bases, and 14 bases separated the two germline ends. CDR1 and CDR2 from the germline V gene are LGHDT and YNNKEL (reference sequence). CDR3 bases: TGTGCCAGCAGCGCCCTGAGAGGGGGTGAAGCTTTCTTT. This encodes CASSALRGGEAFF.

This rearrangement joins TRBV3-1 (or the pseudogene TRBV3-2) to TRBJ1-6; the D gene is possibly TRBD1 (5 bases). This CDR3 is 16 amino acids long. V shed 1 base and J shed 7 bases, with 14 bases lying between them. CDR1 and CDR2 from the germline V gene are LGHDT and YNNKEL (reference sequence). The CDR3 region is CASSQGDGGMNSPLHF. CDR3 sequence (DNA): TGTGCCAGCAGCCAAGGTGACGGGGGGATGAATTCACCCCTCCACTTT.

This clone was detected once. The chain links TRBV27 to TRBJ2-4; D possibly corresponds to TRBD2 (7 bases). The CDR3 spans 15 residues. Germline lookup yields CDR1 MNHEY and CDR2 SMNVEV (reference sequence). Trimming took 2 bases from V and 6 from J, leaving 14 bases between them. CDR3 in amino acids: CASSLIGGRGNIQYF. In DNA form, the CDR3 reads TGTGCCAGCAGTTTAATCGGGGGGCGCGGAAACATTCAGTACTTC.

J is TRBJ2-4 and V is TRBV5-6; 7 bases match TRBD2. Germline CDR1 reads SGHDT; CDR2 reads YYEEEE. The V and J ends lost 3 bases and 1 base, in that order; junction bases with no gene match: 4. This CDR3 is built from 15 residues. The CDR3 spells CASSSGEGAKNIQYF. DNA of the CDR3: TGTGCCAGCAGCTCGGGGGAGGGGGCCAAAAACATTCAGTACTTC.

The V call is TRBV6-2 or TRBV6-3, the J call TRBJ2-5; D is ambiguous. Looked up from germline, CDR1 is MNHEY and CDR2 is SVGEGT. This CDR3 has 14 residues. V lost 2 bases to trimming and J lost 1 base, with 8 bases between them. CDR3 loop: CASSYVRSQETQYF. Written as DNA, the CDR3 is TGTGCCAGCAGTTACGTCAGGTCCCAAGAGACCCAGTACTTC.

This clone has just one count. The V call is TRBV2, the J call TRBJ2-3; 8 nucleotides line up with TRBD1. This CDR3 region has 15 residues. The germline V gene encodes CDR1 SNHLY and CDR2 FYNNEI. V shed 5 bases and J 0 bases; nucleotides not matched to a gene: 4. The CDR3 bases are TGTGCCAGCAGTTTGCGACAGGGGAGCACAGATACGCAGTATTTT. Protein: CASSLRQGSTDTQYF.

J is TRBJ1-1 and V is TRBV6-2 or TRBV6-3; possibly TRBD1 for D (5 bases). This CDR3 has 13 amino acids. Trimming removed 5 bases at V and 3 bases at J, with 10 bases between. In germline, CDR1 is MNHEY, CDR2 SVGEGT. The CDR3 protein is CASSSRQYTEAFF. Here the CDR3 DNA reads TGTGCCAGCAGTAGCAGACAGTACACTGAAGCTTTCTTT.

V usage is TRBV11-2 and J usage is TRBJ1-1; D is unresolved. The CDR3 is 14 residues long. CDR1 and CDR2 (germline): SGHAT, FQNNGV. Trimming shortened V by 2 bases and J by 1 base, and 8 bases separated the two germline ends. The CDR3 DNA is TGTGCCAGCAGCTTACTCGGCGGGAACACTGAAGCTTTCTTT. Translated, it gives CASSLLGGNTEAFF.

The chain carries TRBV3-1 (or the pseudogene TRBV3-2) and TRBJ2-3; 9 nucleotides align to TRBD1. V shed 1 base, J shed 8 bases, and the junction held 16 bases outside the gene matches. CDR1 is LGHDT, CDR2 YNNKEL, per germline (reference sequence). CDR3 length: 18 residues. CDR3 sequence reads: CASSQGLIGDRDSGTQYF. The DNA of the CDR3 is TGTGCCAGCAGCCAAGGTCTAATAGGGGACAGGGATTCGGGTACGCAGTATTTT.

This clone has just one count. V usage is TRBV29-1 and J usage is TRBJ1-4, with TRBD1 matching 7 bases. V lost 6 bases to trimming and J lost 4 bases; unmatched junction nucleotides: 11. The length of the CDR3 is 15 residues. Germline V CDR1 and CDR2: SQVTM, ANQGSEA. CDR3 sequence (DNA): TGCAGCGTCACCCCAGGACAGGCCAATAATGAAAAACTGTTTTTT. Protein: CSVTPGQANNEKLFF.

The chain joins TRBV19 to TRBJ1-1; 7 bases agree with TRBD1. V shed 5 bases, J shed 10 bases, and the junction held 10 bases outside the gene matches. The CDR3 consists of 13 residues. Germline CDR1 reads LNHDA; CDR2 reads SQIVND (reference sequence). In DNA form, the CDR3 reads TGTGCCAGTAGTTCTTGGGACAGTAGGGCAGCTTTCTTT. Protein product: CASSSWDSRAAFF.

The chain couples TRBV11-1 to TRBJ2-1; TRBD2 agrees at 8 bases. In germline, CDR1 is SGHAT, CDR2 FQDESV (reference sequence). V shed 3 bases and J 9 bases; nucleotides not matched to a gene: 7. The CDR3 runs 14 residues. CDR3 sequence reads: CASSFGGALGEQFF. CDR3 DNA sequence: TGTGCCAGCAGCTTCGGGGGGGCCTTAGGTGAGCAGTTCTTC.

For the CDR3, the DNA is TGTGCCAGTAGTATAGCCCGACTAGCGGGGGTAGGCACCGGGGAGCTGTTTTTT. Translated, it gives CASSIARLAGVGTGELFF. The rearrangement uses TRBV19 and TRBJ2-2; 12 nucleotides line up with TRBD2. After removal of 1 base from V and 4 bases from J, the junction contained 7 bases not matched to a gene. Germline V lookup: CDR1 LNHDA, CDR2 SQIVND (reference sequence). This CDR3 is built from 18 residues.

The V gene is TRBV6-4, the J gene TRBJ1-1, with TRBD1 matching 10 bases. The trim removed 3 bases at V and 5 bases at J, leaving 6 bases unmatched. The CDR3 runs to 15 residues. CDR1 is MRHNA, CDR2 SNTAGT, per germline. The CDR3 spells CASSDSGQGGTEAFF. The CDR3 coding sequence is TGTGCCAGCAGTGATTCTGGACAGGGGGGAACTGAAGCTTTCTTT.

V is TRBV7-2 and J is TRBJ1-5; 7 nucleotides line up with TRBD1. Germline V CDR1 and CDR2: SGHTA, FQGNSA. V dropped 5 bases and J dropped 2; count of bases not matched to a gene: 6. This CDR3 has 15 residues. CDR3 sequence: CASSAGTVGNQPQHF. The CDR3 DNA reads as TGTGCCAGCAGCGCCGGGACAGTAGGCAATCAGCCCCAGCATTTT.

This sequence joins TRBV29-1 and TRBJ1-2; D is unclear. V lost 3 bases, J lost 7 bases, and 9 bases lay in between. The CDR3 loop spans 11 amino acids. The V gene's germline CDR1 is SQVTM and CDR2 ANQGSEA. CDR3 bases: TGCAGCGTTGACCTCCAGGCTGGCTACACCTTC. Amino acid sequence: CSVDLQAGYTF.